The 5 T cell receptor beta chains listed next were all sequenced from one sample in a study of blood T cell repertoires in COVID-19. TCRdb's copy holds only in-frame clones and misses some; the assay was immunoSEQ multiplex PCR. Found here are 30,000 to 50,000 clones, more than 75% of them singletons; the top ten hold 20% to 30%. The sample taken for sequencing was peripheral blood. These receptors were taken from a man between 50 and 59 years old with active or convalescent COVID-19.

J is TRBJ1-5 and V is TRBV30; 8 nucleotides match TRBD1. Germline V gene sequence: CDR1 GTSNPN, CDR2 SVGIG (reference sequence). This CDR3 comprises 17 residues. V dropped 5 bases and J dropped 1; count of bases not matched to a gene: 13. The CDR3 nucleotides are TGTGCCTGGGGAAACGGACAGGGTGTCGAGAGCAATCAGCCCCAGCATTTT. This translates into CAWGNGQGVESNQPQHF.

In DNA, the CDR3 is TGTGCCAGCAGTGTCTTGGGGAGGGCCCCAAATACGCAGTATTTT. Its translation is CASSVLGRAPNTQYF. The chain carries TRBV6-4 and TRBJ2-3; TRBD2 matches 7 bases. The CDR3 length is 15 residues. V was clipped by 4 bases and J by 7 bases; unmatched bases: 11. Germline lookup yields CDR1 MRHNA and CDR2 SNTAGT.

The chain has TRBV27 and TRBJ2-6; TRBD1 aligns across 9 bases. V lost 5 bases to trimming and J lost 2 bases; unmatched junction nucleotides: 7. Germline CDR1 MNHEY, CDR2 SMNVEV (reference sequence). The CDR3 runs to 17 residues. CDR3 amino acids: CASSRDRGSTGANVLTF. CDR3 coding DNA: TGTGCCAGCAGTCGAGACAGGGGGAGCACTGGGGCCAACGTCCTGACTTTC.

J is TRBJ2-2 and V is TRBV5-1; TRBD1 is a possible D gene (6 bases). Germline values: CDR1 SGHRS, CDR2 YFSETQ. Trimming stripped 3 bases from V and 2 bases from J, with 17 bases between. The CDR3 is made up of 17 amino acids. This CDR3 reads CASSSDPGTSNTGELFF. The CDR3 bases are TGCGCCAGCAGCTCAGACCCCGGGACATCTAACACCGGGGAGCTGTTTTTT. Together with reference TRBV5-1 and TRBJ2-2, the CDR3 gives the full variable domain: KAGVTQTPRYLIKTRGQQVTLSCSPISGHRSVSWYQQTPGQGLQFLFEYFSETQRNKGNFPGRFSGRQFSNSRSEMNVSTLELGDSALYLCASSSDPGTSNTGELFFGEGSRLTVL.

The CDR3 DNA sequence: TGTGCCAGCAGCAGTCGGACACTTGAGCAGTTCTTC. This sequence encodes CASSSRTLEQFF. The chain has TRBV12-3 or TRBV12-4 and TRBJ2-1; D may be TRBD1 (5 bases). Trimming stripped 6 bases from V and 9 bases from J, with 12 bases between. The CDR3 is made up of 12 amino acids.